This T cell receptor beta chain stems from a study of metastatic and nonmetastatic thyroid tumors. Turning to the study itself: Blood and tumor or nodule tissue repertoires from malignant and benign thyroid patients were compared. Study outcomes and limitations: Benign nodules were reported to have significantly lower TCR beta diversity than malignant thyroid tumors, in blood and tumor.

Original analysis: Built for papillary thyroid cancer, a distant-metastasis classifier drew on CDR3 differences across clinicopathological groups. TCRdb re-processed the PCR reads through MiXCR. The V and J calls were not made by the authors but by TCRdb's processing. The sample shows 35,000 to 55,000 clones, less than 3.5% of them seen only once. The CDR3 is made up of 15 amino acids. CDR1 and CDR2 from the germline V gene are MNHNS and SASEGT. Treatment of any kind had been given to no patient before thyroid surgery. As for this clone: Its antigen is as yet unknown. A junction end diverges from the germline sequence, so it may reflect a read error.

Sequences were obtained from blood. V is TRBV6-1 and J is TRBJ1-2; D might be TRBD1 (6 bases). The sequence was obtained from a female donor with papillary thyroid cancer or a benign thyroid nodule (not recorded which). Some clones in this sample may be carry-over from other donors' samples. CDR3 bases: TGTGCCAGCAGAGATCGGCTTCAGGGGAACTATGTCTACACCTTC. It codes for CASRDRLQGNYVYTF.